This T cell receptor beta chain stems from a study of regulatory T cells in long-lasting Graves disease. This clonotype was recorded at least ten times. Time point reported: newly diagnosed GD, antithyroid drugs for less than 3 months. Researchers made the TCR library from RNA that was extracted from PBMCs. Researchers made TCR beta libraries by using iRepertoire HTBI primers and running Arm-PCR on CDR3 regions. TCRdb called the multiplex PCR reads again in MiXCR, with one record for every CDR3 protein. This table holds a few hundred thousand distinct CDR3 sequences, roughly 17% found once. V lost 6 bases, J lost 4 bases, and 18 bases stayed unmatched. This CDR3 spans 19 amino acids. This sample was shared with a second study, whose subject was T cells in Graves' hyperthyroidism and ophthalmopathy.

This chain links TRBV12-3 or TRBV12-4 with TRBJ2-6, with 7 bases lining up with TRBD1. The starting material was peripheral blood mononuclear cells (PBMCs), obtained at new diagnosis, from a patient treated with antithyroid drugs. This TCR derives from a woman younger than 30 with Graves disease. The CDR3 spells CASRKIRDSAKGGANVLTF. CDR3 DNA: TGTGCCAGCAGAAAAATCCGGGACAGTGCCAAGGGGGGGGCCAACGTCCTGACTTTC.